This passage covers 18 T cell receptor beta chains from one sample sequenced in a study of CD4+ T cells in melanoma. The method was immunoSEQ multiplex PCR; TCRdb's version includes in-frame clones alone and lacks a portion of them. This table holds some 9,700 clones, approximately 78% found once. The sample was tumor tissue. These receptors were obtained from a human donor with melanoma.

This rearrangement joins TRBV5-4 to TRBJ1-2; TRBD1 matches at 7 bases. From germline, CDR1 is SGHNT and CDR2 YYREEE (reference sequence). The V segment lost 0 bases and the J segment 2 bases; nucleotides outside the gene matches: 4. The CDR3 consists of 15 residues. The DNA for the CDR3 is TGTGCCAGCAGCTTGGGCGGGACAGAAAACTATGGCTACACCTTC. It translates to CASSLGGTENYGYTF.

This clone has just one count. The J gene is TRBJ1-1, the V gene TRBV10-1, with no clear D. The V gene's germline CDR1 is WNHNN and CDR2 SYGVQD (reference sequence). The CDR3 sequence is 15 residues long. Trimming removed 7 bases at V and 4 bases at J, with 19 bases between. CDR3 sequence (DNA): TGCGCCAGCACGAAGCAGCGGTATGGAGGCACTGAAGCTTTCTTT. Amino acid sequence: CASTKQRYGGTEAFF.

The gene calls are TRBV5-1 and TRBJ2-7; TRBD1 matches at 9 bases. The CDR3 sequence is 15 residues long. J gave up 2 bases and V 4 bases, and 7 bases lay outside the gene matches. Germline CDR1 is SGHRS and CDR2 is YFSETQ. The CDR3 coding sequence is TGCGCCAGCAGCGGGGGACAGGGCATGGCCTACGAGCAGTACTTC. It yields the protein CASSGGQGMAYEQYF.

This clone has a handful of counts. The J gene is TRBJ1-3, the V gene TRBV19; the D is unclear. Deletions cut 5 bases from V and 0 bases from J, with 5 bases between. Germline values: CDR1 LNHDA, CDR2 SQIVND (reference sequence). The CDR3 has 13 amino acids. DNA of the CDR3: TGTGCCAGTAGTTGGTCCTCTGGAAACACCATATATTTT. Residues: CASSWSSGNTIYF.

V usage is TRBV7-1 and J usage is TRBJ1-6; D remains unclear. TRBV7-1 is marked as an open reading frame, function uncertain. The CDR3 runs to 13 residues. V was clipped by 4 bases and J by 7 bases, with 8 bases between them. The CDR3: CASSLGPNSPLHF. CDR3 nucleotides: TGTGCCAGCAGCTTAGGCCCCAATTCACCCCTCCACTTT.

This clone has just a few counts. The CDR3 DNA is TGTGCCAGCACCCCCCAGATGCTAGCCAAAAACATTCAGTACTTC. It is translated as CASTPQMLAKNIQYF. The chain joins TRBV6-1 to TRBJ2-4; D gene uncertain. The germline gives CDR1 MNHNS, CDR2 SASEGT. V shed 7 bases and J shed 0 bases, with 13 bases lying between them. The CDR3 extends over 15 amino acids.

The chain is built from TRBV11-2 and TRBJ1-3, with 10 bases lining up with TRBD1. Germline lookup yields CDR1 SGHAT and CDR2 FQNNGV. J lost 4 bases, V lost 5 bases, and 11 bases had no gene match. The CDR3 runs to 17 residues. The CDR3 nucleotides read TGTGCCAGCAGCCCCCAACCGGGACAGGGGTCAGGAAACACCATATATTTT. Translating it yields CASSPQPGQGSGNTIYF.

The chain combines TRBV6-6 with TRBJ1-6; 8 positions agree with TRBD1. Germline V lookup: CDR1 MNHNY, CDR2 SVGAGI (reference sequence). This CDR3 region has 16 residues. Losses at the gene ends were 0 bases for V and 9 bases for J; bases not matched to a gene: 7. The CDR3 nucleotides read TGTGCCAGCAGTTACTCGGGACAGGAAATAAGTTCACCCCTCCACTTT. This translates into CASSYSGQEISSPLHF.

The chain links TRBV19 to TRBJ1-1; TRBD1 matches at 9 bases. The CDR3 has 14 amino acids. V gave up 3 bases and J gave up 10 bases; unmatched junction bases: 9. CDR1 is LNHDA and CDR2 is SQIVND in the germline V gene (reference sequence). Written as DNA, the CDR3 is TGTGCCAGTAGTATTGAGAAGGGACAGGGAAGAGCTTTCTTT. It yields the protein CASSIEKGQGRAFF. The whole variable domain, remainder taken from reference TRBV19 and TRBJ1-1, is DGGITQSPKYLFRKEGQNVTLSCEQNLNHDAMYWYRQDPGQGLRLIYYSQIVNDFQKGDIAEGYSVSREKKESFPLTVTSAQKNPTAFYLCASSIEKGQGRAFFGQGTRLTVV.

V and J are TRBV5-1 and TRBJ1-3; TRBD1 matches at 8 bases. This CDR3 comprises 14 residues. CDR1 and CDR2 (germline): SGHRS, YFSETQ. Trimming took 5 bases from V and 1 from J; bases not matched to a gene: 2. CDR3 coding DNA: TGCGCCAGCAGGGGACAGGTGTCTGGAAACACCATATATTTT. Residues: CASRGQVSGNTIYF.

This rearrangement joins TRBV10-3 to TRBJ2-3, with D unresolved. Germline V gene lookup returns CDR1 ENHRY and CDR2 SYGVKD. Trimming stripped 10 bases from V and 6 bases from J, with 14 bases between. The CDR3 is 12 amino acids. The CDR3 nucleotides read TGTGCCACCATGGGGTCTGGGGATACGCAGTATTTT. This codes for CATMGSGDTQYF.

This clone has just a few counts. V usage is TRBV7-8 and J usage is TRBJ2-7, with D uncertain. Germline V gives CDR1 SGHVS, CDR2 FQNEAQ. V lost 5 bases to trimming and J lost 2 bases, with 13 bases between them. There are 14 residues in the CDR3. CDR3 protein: CASSQDSVPYEQYF. The CDR3, as DNA: TGTGCCAGCAGCCAAGACTCCGTTCCCTACGAGCAGTACTTC.

The chain combines TRBV18 with TRBJ1-6, with D possibly TRBD1 on 5 matching bases. Between the trimmed V and J ends, which lost 3 bases and 6 bases, there was a span of 21 bases. CDR1 is KGHSH, CDR2 LQKENI, per germline. This CDR3 is built from 18 residues. In DNA, the CDR3 is TGTGCCAGCTCACCCGGATCTCGCGGTGGGGGGGTTAATTCACCCCTCCACTTT. This encodes CASSPGSRGGGVNSPLHF.

The chain uses TRBV5-1 and TRBJ1-2; 12 positions match TRBD1. V lost 4 bases, J lost 7 bases, and 17 bases stayed unmatched. The CDR3 is 18 amino acids. Germline V gene data show CDR1 as SGHRS and CDR2 as YFSETQ. The CDR3 protein is CASSRDSQGTGGGGGYTF. CDR3 nucleotide sequence: TGCGCCAGCAGCCGCGATTCCCAGGGGACAGGGGGCGGCGGTGGCTACACCTTC. The whole variable domain, remainder taken from reference TRBV5-1 and TRBJ1-2, is KAGVTQTPRYLIKTRGQQVTLSCSPISGHRSVSWYQQTPGQGLQFLFEYFSETQRNKGNFPGRFSGRQFSNSRSEMNVSTLELGDSALYLCASSRDSQGTGGGGGYTFGSGTRLTVV.

This chain connects TRBV9 to TRBJ1-3, with D perhaps TRBD1 (6 bases). The CDR3 totals 15 residues. In germline, CDR1 is SGDLS, CDR2 YYNGEE. V shed 3 bases and J shed 3 bases, with 13 bases lying between them. CDR3 protein: CASSATGQSGNTIYF. The CDR3 nucleotides read TGTGCCAGCAGCGCTACGGGACAAAGTGGAAACACCATATATTTT.

The chain has TRBV11-2 and TRBJ2-7; possible D gene TRBD1, 6 bases. V was shortened by 1 base and J by 0 bases, with 16 bases between the two germline ends. From germline, CDR1 is SGHAT and CDR2 FQNNGV. The CDR3 has 17 residues. The CDR3 loop is CASSLAAGTWDSYEQYF. In DNA form, the CDR3 reads TGTGCCAGCAGCTTAGCAGCCGGGACATGGGACTCCTACGAGCAGTACTTC. Based on the CDR3 plus reference TRBV11-2 and TRBJ2-7, the full variable domain is EAGVAQSPRYKIIEKRQSVAFWCNPISGHATLYWYQQILGQGPKLLIQFQNNGVVDDSQLPKDRFSAERLKGVDSTLKIQPAKLEDSAVYLCASSLAAGTWDSYEQYFGPGTRLTVT.

The chain couples TRBV6-1 to TRBJ1-2; 8 nucleotides align to TRBD1. After removal of 3 bases from V and 4 bases from J, the junction contained 16 bases not matched to a gene. From germline, CDR1 is MNHNS and CDR2 SASEGT. This CDR3 is built from 18 residues. The chain's CDR3 is CASSDGETGAFIGYGYTF. The CDR3 DNA sequence: TGTGCCAGCAGTGACGGGGAGACAGGGGCGTTTATCGGCTATGGCTACACCTTC.

The chain combines TRBV11-2 with TRBJ2-7, with TRBD2 as a possible D gene (6 bases). The CDR3 has 16 residues. V dropped 6 bases and J dropped 2 bases, with 20 bases sitting between them. Germline V lookup: CDR1 SGHAT, CDR2 FQNNGV. CDR3 in DNA: TGTGCCAGCAGTCAAATCCCGGGACTCGGCCCCTACGAGCAGTACTTC. As protein: CASSQIPGLGPYEQYF.